This passage covers 26 T cell receptor beta chains from one sample sequenced in a study of T-cell memory formation after mild COVID-19. A single record per CDR3 protein comes from TCRdb applying MiXCR to the 5' RACE reads. The repertoire holds some 290,000 distinct CDR3 sequences, around 15% seen once, with roughly 20% in the top ten. Specimen: PBMCs or a T cell subset sorted from them (not recorded which). Every receptor here comes from a man younger than 30 who had mild COVID-19 (a few samples of this study predate the infection). Cell type and time point are not known.

This clonotype was detected a few times. This chain links TRBV12-3 or TRBV12-4 with TRBJ2-1; 10 positions match TRBD2. Trimming at V came to 5 bases and at J to 7 bases, leaving 8 bases not matched to a gene. The CDR3 is made up of 15 amino acids. This CDR3 reads CASSPKRGGGNEQFF. As DNA, the CDR3 is TGTGCCAGCAGTCCAAAGCGGGGGGGCGGGAATGAGCAGTTCTTC.

This clonotype occurred a few times. The V call is TRBV6-5, the J call TRBJ1-6; 8 bases are shared with TRBD1. This CDR3 is built from 17 residues. CDR1 is MNHEY, CDR2 SVGAGI, per germline. The J segment lost 10 bases and the V segment lost 0 bases, leaving 11 bases of the junction unmatched. CDR3 nucleotides: TGTGCCAGCAGTTACTCCCCCCTGACAGGGGCCGGGTCACCCCTCCACTTT. This encodes CASSYSPLTGAGSPLHF.

This clonotype has only a few counts. The CDR3 is CASSQGQTGYNSPLHF. As DNA, the CDR3 is TGCGCCAGCAGCCAAGGGCAGACAGGATATAATTCACCCCTCCACTTT. V usage is TRBV4-1 and J usage is TRBJ1-6; TRBD1 might be the D (6 bases). Per germline, CDR1 MGHRA and CDR2 YSYEKL. This CDR3 spans 16 amino acids. The V end lost 1 base, the J end lost 4 bases, and 11 bases lay between the germline ends.

The rearrangement joins TRBV6-2 or TRBV6-3 to TRBJ1-1; tentative D call: TRBD1 (5 bases). The CDR3 runs to 14 residues. V was shortened by 11 bases and J by 0 bases, with 16 bases between the two germline ends. CDR1 and CDR2 (germline): MNHEY, SVGEGT. CDR3 sequence reads: CASRDPNLNTEAFF. DNA of the CDR3: TGTGCCTCCAGGGACCCTAATCTGAACACTGAAGCTTTCTTT.

This clonotype has a count of ten or more. The chain links TRBV24-1 to TRBJ2-7; D is perhaps TRBD2 (6 bases). Germline V gene sequence: CDR1 KGHDR, CDR2 SFDVKD. CDR3 length: 14 residues. Trimming removed 4 bases at V and 7 bases at J, with 16 bases between. The CDR3 sequence: CATSDSGTPGEQYF. The CDR3 DNA reads as TGTGCCACCAGTGACTCCGGGACTCCGGGGGAGCAGTACTTC.

The genes are TRBV7-2 and TRBJ2-3; 7 bases are a match to TRBD1. This CDR3 is built from 14 residues. The ends lost 7 bases at V and 6 bases at J; junction bases unmatched: 10. Germline V gene lookup returns CDR1 SGHTA and CDR2 FQGNSA. CDR3 residues: CASKEGATRDTQYF. CDR3 DNA: TGTGCCAGCAAAGAGGGGGCCACCAGGGATACGCAGTATTTT.

This clonotype appeared a few times. This chain uses TRBV12-3 or TRBV12-4 with TRBJ1-1; 9 bases map to TRBD1. The CDR3 length is 15 residues. J gave up 4 bases and V 6 bases, and 9 bases lay outside the gene matches. CDR3 amino acids: CASRAKDRGGTEAFF. The CDR3 region has the DNA TGTGCCAGCAGGGCTAAGGACAGGGGTGGCACTGAAGCTTTCTTT.

This clonotype has ten or more counts. The chain is built from TRBV9 and TRBJ2-1; 7 bases map to TRBD2. The V segment lost 4 bases and the J segment 7 bases; nucleotides outside the gene matches: 14. CDR3 size: 16 residues. In germline, CDR1 is SGDLS, CDR2 YYNGEE. The CDR3 nucleotides read TGTGCCAGCAGCAAATGGCTAGCGGAACTTAGGAATGAGCAGTTCTTC. It translates to CASSKWLAELRNEQFF. Together with reference TRBV9 and TRBJ2-1, the CDR3 gives the full variable domain: DSGVTQTPKHLITATGQRVTLRCSPRSGDLSVYWYQQSLDQGLQFLIQYYNGEERAKGNILERFSAQQFPDLHSELNLSSLELGDSALYFCASSKWLAELRNEQFFGPGTRLTVL.

This clonotype was counted between two and nine times. The chain uses TRBV20-1 and TRBJ1-2; D is uncertain. The CDR3 is 14 amino acids. Germline loops: CDR1 DFQATT, CDR2 SNEGSKA (reference sequence). V lost 1 base, J lost 5 bases, and 14 bases lay in between. CDR3 residues: CSARAGVISYGYTF. For the CDR3, the DNA is TGCAGTGCTAGAGCCGGAGTGATATCATATGGCTACACCTTC.

The table lists this clonotype with many counts. The chain uses TRBV20-1 and TRBJ2-1; D is uncertain. From germline, CDR1 is DFQATT and CDR2 SNEGSKA (reference sequence). The CDR3 contains 12 residues. Trimming stripped 0 bases from V and 2 bases from J, with 2 bases between. CDR3: CSARDTYNEQFF. The CDR3 DNA follows: TGCAGTGCTAGAGACACCTACAATGAGCAGTTCTTC.

This clonotype occurred a few times. The rearrangement links TRBV9 to TRBJ2-7; TRBD2 matches 8 bases. Germline loops: CDR1 SGDLS, CDR2 YYNGEE. The CDR3 covers 14 residues. After removal of 1 base from V and 1 base from J, the junction contained 1 base not matched to a gene. In nucleotides, the CDR3 is TGTGCCAGCAGCGTACGGGGGGGGTCCTACGAGCAGTACTTC. Residues: CASSVRGGSYEQYF. Full variable domain (missing parts from reference TRBV9 and TRBJ2-7): DSGVTQTPKHLITATGQRVTLRCSPRSGDLSVYWYQQSLDQGLQFLIQYYNGEERAKGNILERFSAQQFPDLHSELNLSSLELGDSALYFCASSVRGGSYEQYFGPGTRLTVT.

This clonotype was counted a few times. The gene calls are TRBV20-1 and TRBJ1-1; D is perhaps TRBD1 (5 bases). The CDR3 covers 12 residues. CDR1 DFQATT and CDR2 SNEGSKA come from the germline V gene (reference sequence). The CDR3 reads CRPGRMNTEAFF. DNA of the CDR3: TGCAGACCGGGACGGATGAACACTGAAGCTTTCTTT.

The chain combines TRBV5-1 with TRBJ1-4, with TRBD1 matching 8 bases. The germline gives CDR1 SGHRS, CDR2 YFSETQ. V was pared by 7 bases and J by 7 bases, with 18 bases of the junction left unmatched. The CDR3 consists of 17 residues. The DNA of the CDR3 is TGCGCCAGCCGCCGGGACAGGTTCTTCCGAGGAAGTGAAAAACTGTTTTTT. As protein: CASRRDRFFRGSEKLFF.

The chain is built from TRBV20-1 and TRBJ1-5; a weak D match, TRBD1 (6 bases). V was cut by 4 bases and J by 1 base, with 14 bases left in between. There are 15 residues in the CDR3. Germline CDR1 and CDR2: DFQATT and SNEGSKA (reference sequence). CDR3 in amino acids: CSATPGVRSNQPQHF. The CDR3 nucleotides read TGCAGTGCTACCCCAGGGGTGAGGAGCAATCAGCCCCAGCATTTT.

V usage is TRBV5-4 and J usage is TRBJ1-1; the match to TRBD1 covers 11 bases. Per the germline V gene, CDR1 is SGHNT and CDR2 is YYREEE (reference sequence). V trimming: 4 bases; J trimming: 4 bases; junction bases outside the gene matches: 12. The CDR3 is 17 residues long. The CDR3 region has the DNA TGTGCCAGCAGCCGCGCCGGGACAGGGGGTTTGGGCACTGAAGCTTTCTTT. Residues: CASSRAGTGGLGTEAFF.

This clonotype was seen a few times. The V call is TRBV3-1, the J call TRBJ1-3; D is uncertain. Trimming cost V 4 bases and J 0 bases, with 16 bases left between them. The CDR3 runs 17 residues. Per the germline V gene, CDR1 is LGHDT and CDR2 is YNNKEL (reference sequence). The CDR3 region is CASSPRIQLSSGNTIYF. The CDR3 region has the DNA TGTGCCAGCAGCCCGAGGATTCAGCTGAGCTCTGGAAACACCATATATTTT.

This chain connects TRBV6-5 to TRBJ2-5, with a tentative D call TRBD1 (5 bases). The ends were cut back, 4 bases at V and 0 bases at J, with 9 bases in the middle. This CDR3 region has 14 residues. The germline V gene encodes CDR1 MNHEY and CDR2 SVGAGI. The CDR3 nucleotides read TGTGCCAGCAGTTTCGCCAGGGACCAAGAGACCCAGTACTTC. It translates to CASSFARDQETQYF.

The gene calls are TRBV7-6 and TRBJ2-3, with D possibly called TRBD1 or TRBD2 (5 bases each). CDR3 length: 15 residues. The V end was cut by 8 bases, the J end by 2 bases, with 17 bases between. Per the germline V gene, CDR1 is SGHVS and CDR2 is FNYEAQ. The CDR3 here is CASGGRGQTTDTQYF. The CDR3 DNA follows: TGTGCCAGCGGGGGACGGGGTCAGACCACAGATACGCAGTATTTT.

V usage is TRBV28 and J usage is TRBJ1-6; 8 nucleotides line up with TRBD1. Looked up from germline, CDR1 is MDHEN and CDR2 is SYDVKM. The CDR3 loop spans 17 amino acids. J was trimmed by 7 bases and V by 5 bases; bases with no gene match: 13. The CDR3 region has the DNA TGTGCCAGCAGTGGGGCGACTCCGGGACAGGCCAATTCACCCCTCCACTTT. Translated: CASSGATPGQANSPLHF.

V usage is TRBV9 and J usage is TRBJ1-6, with D possibly being TRBD1 (5 bases). The CDR3 has 15 residues. Germline values: CDR1 SGDLS, CDR2 YYNGEE. Trimming left V 7 bases short and J 3 bases short, with 14 bases between. This CDR3 is CASGGGRDYNSPLHF. CDR3 bases: TGTGCCAGCGGGGGGGGACGGGACTATAATTCACCCCTCCACTTT. Drawing the rest from reference TRBV9 and TRBJ1-6, the complete variable domain is DSGVTQTPKHLITATGQRVTLRCSPRSGDLSVYWYQQSLDQGLQFLIQYYNGEERAKGNILERFSAQQFPDLHSELNLSSLELGDSALYFCASGGGRDYNSPLHFGNGTRLTVT.

This clonotype was picked up a small number of times. The chain links TRBV24-1 to TRBJ2-5; D possibly matches TRBD1 or TRBD2 (5 bases each). Trimming removed 7 bases at V and 2 bases at J, with 16 bases between. CDR3 length: 15 amino acids. The germline V gene encodes CDR1 KGHDR and CDR2 SFDVKD. For the CDR3, the DNA is TGTGCCACCAGGGGCGGTCCGGGGCGTCAAGAGACCCAGTACTTC. This encodes CATRGGPGRQETQYF.

This clonotype turned up a few times. This chain uses TRBV7-8 with TRBJ1-5, with D possibly being TRBD1 (6 bases). This CDR3 has 16 amino acids. Germline V lookup: CDR1 SGHVS, CDR2 FQNEAQ. V was clipped by 0 bases and J by 5 bases, with 14 bases between them. The CDR3, as DNA: TGTGCCAGCAGCTTAGCGAACAGGGTGGTGGATCAGCCCCAGCATTTT. This gives the protein CASSLANRVVDQPQHF. Variable domain in full (rest from reference TRBV7-8 and TRBJ1-5): GAGVSQSPRYKVAKRGQDVALRCDPISGHVSLFWYQQALGQGPEFLTYFQNEAQLDKSGLPSDRFFAERPEGSVSTLKIQRTQQEDSAVYLCASSLANRVVDQPQHFGDGTRLSIL.

This clonotype has more than one count but fewer than ten. The gene calls are TRBV24-1 and TRBJ2-2, with D uncertain. The CDR3 sequence is 13 residues long. Trimming took off 5 bases at V and 3 bases at J, with 6 bases between the two ends. CDR1 and CDR2 from the germline V gene are KGHDR and SFDVKD. The CDR3 DNA reads TGTGCCACCAGTGCCCGGGACACCGGGGAGCTGTTTTTT. It encodes CATSARDTGELFF.

This chain connects TRBV4-3 to TRBJ2-5; the D gene is possibly TRBD1 (7 bases). The germline gives CDR1 LGHNA, CDR2 YSLEER. CDR3 length equals 16 residues. V lost 0 bases and J lost 5, with 16 bases in between. The CDR3: CASSQDWAGGSETQYF. In DNA, the CDR3 is TGCGCCAGCAGCCAAGATTGGGCAGGGGGGTCGGAGACCCAGTACTTC.

The V call is TRBV2, the J call TRBJ1-2; 8 bases map to TRBD1. Germline CDR1 SNHLY, CDR2 FYNNEI. Trimming cost V 8 bases and J 4 bases; bases outside gene matches: 3. The CDR3 has 12 residues. The CDR3 DNA follows: TGTGCCAGCGGACAGGGAGCCTATGGCTACACCTTC. This gives the protein CASGQGAYGYTF.

The chain recombines TRBV3-1 with TRBJ1-1; tentative D call: TRBD1 (5 bases). Between the trimmed V and J ends, which lost 0 bases and 5 bases, there was a span of 10 bases. Germline CDR1 LGHDT, CDR2 YNNKEL (reference sequence). This CDR3 is 14 amino acids long. As DNA, the CDR3 is TGTGCCAGCAGCCAAGATAGGGAGGGGACTGAAGCTTTCTTT. Translating gives CASSQDREGTEAFF.